This T cell receptor (beta chain) was identified in a study of blood T cell repertoires in COVID-19. Here immunoSEQ multiplex PCR was the method, and the copy in TCRdb shows in-frame clones only, minus some. The top ten hold less than 9% of the sample, which has 25,000 or so clones, under 90% seen once. The CDR3 loop spans 13 amino acids. Germline CDR1 reads MNHEY; CDR2 reads SVGAGI. V lost 6 bases and J lost 6, with 15 bases in between. This receptor was taken from a human donor in a cohort sampled during active COVID-19. V and J are TRBV6-5 and TRBJ2-7; D may be TRBD2 (6 bases). The sequenced sample consisted of peripheral blood. CDR3 sequence reads: CASSDQRGFEQYF. The CDR3 bases are TGTGCCAGCAGCGATCAACGGGGGTTCGAGCAGTACTTC.